This TCR beta chain comes out of a study of blood T cell repertoires in COVID-19. Overall study context: In each case, the material was cDNA or gDNA derived from T cells, B-cell-depleted T cells, or PBMCs.

The authors' processing: Estimation of nucleated cell counts was performed using reference gene primer amplification. Sequenced by immunoSEQ multiplex PCR; TCRdb stores in-frame clones only, minus some. V, J and clone size reflect that table, while D and trimming were determined from the DNA. The sample includes around 79,000 clones, around 89% seen only once; the top ten take roughly 13%. In germline, CDR1 is KGHSH, CDR2 LQKENI. Trimming cost V 3 bases and J 5 bases, with 8 bases left between them. CDR3 size: 12 residues. This chain links TRBV18 with TRBJ2-7; D gene ambiguous. The sequenced sample consisted of peripheral blood. The clonotype comes from a man between 65 and 85 years old with active or convalescent COVID-19. The CDR3 is CASSPSFNEQYF. The CDR3 DNA is TGTGCCAGCTCACCTTCCTTTAACGAGCAGTACTTC.